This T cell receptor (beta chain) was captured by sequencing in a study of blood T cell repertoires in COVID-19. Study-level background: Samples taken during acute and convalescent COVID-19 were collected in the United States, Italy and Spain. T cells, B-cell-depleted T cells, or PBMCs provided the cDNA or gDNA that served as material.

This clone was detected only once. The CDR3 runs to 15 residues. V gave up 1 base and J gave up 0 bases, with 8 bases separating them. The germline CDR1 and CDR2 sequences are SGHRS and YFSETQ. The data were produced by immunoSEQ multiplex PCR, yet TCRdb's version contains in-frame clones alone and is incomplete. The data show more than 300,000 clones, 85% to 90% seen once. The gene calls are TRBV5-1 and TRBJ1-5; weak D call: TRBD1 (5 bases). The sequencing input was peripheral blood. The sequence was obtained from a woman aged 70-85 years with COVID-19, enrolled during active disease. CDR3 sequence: CASSLTGDSNQPQHF. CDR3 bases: TGCGCCAGCAGCTTGACGGGGGATAGCAATCAGCCCCAGCATTTT.